This T cell receptor beta chain stems from a study of T cells in Graves' hyperthyroidism and ophthalmopathy. TCR beta CDR3 region amplification was performed from RNA transcripts. Initially, a first-round RT-PCR of the TCR CDR3 employed the HTBI primer set. TCRdb re-called the multiplex PCR reads through MiXCR, storing one row per CDR3 protein. The sample has over 150,000 distinct CDR3 sequences, about a sixth seen once; the top ten hold 53%. Trimming at V came to 5 bases and at J to 1 base, leaving 9 bases not matched to a gene. The CDR3 loop spans 18 amino acids. Germline V gene sequence: CDR1 MNHEY, CDR2 SVGEGT. At least ten counts were recorded for this clonotype.

The source is a woman between 45 and 65 years old with Graves' hyperthyroidism. The chain is built from TRBV6-2 or TRBV6-3 and TRBJ2-1, with 12 nucleotides matching TRBD2. Sequencing used blood. The CDR3 bases are TGTGCCAGCAGTGCACGGACTAGCGGGAACCCATCCTACAATGAGCAGTTCTTC. It specifies CASSARTSGNPSYNEQFF.